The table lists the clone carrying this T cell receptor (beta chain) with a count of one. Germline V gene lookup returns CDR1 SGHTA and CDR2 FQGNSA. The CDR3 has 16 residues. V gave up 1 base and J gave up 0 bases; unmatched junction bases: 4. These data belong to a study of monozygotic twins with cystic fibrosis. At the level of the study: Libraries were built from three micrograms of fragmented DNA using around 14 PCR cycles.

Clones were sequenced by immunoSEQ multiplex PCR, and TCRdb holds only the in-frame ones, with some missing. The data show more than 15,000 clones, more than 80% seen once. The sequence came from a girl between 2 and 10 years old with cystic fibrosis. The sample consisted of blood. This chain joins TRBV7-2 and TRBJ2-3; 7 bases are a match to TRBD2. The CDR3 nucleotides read TGTGCCAGCAGCTTAGGGGATAGCGGGAGCACAGATACGCAGTATTTT. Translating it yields CASSLGDSGSTDTQYF.